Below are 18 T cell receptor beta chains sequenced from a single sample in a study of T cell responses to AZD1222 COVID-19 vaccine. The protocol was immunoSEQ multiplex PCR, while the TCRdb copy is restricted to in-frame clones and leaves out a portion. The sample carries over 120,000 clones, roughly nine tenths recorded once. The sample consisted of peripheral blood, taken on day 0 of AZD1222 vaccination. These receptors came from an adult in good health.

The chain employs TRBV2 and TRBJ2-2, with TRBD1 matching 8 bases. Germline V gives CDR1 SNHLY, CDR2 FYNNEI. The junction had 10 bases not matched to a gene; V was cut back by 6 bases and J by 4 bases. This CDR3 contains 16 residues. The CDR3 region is CASSPTRGRGTGELFF. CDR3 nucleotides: TGTGCCAGCAGCCCGACCAGGGGGCGGGGCACCGGGGAGCTGTTTTTT. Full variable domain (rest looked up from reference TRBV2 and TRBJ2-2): EPEVTQTPSHQVTQMGQEVILRCVPISNHLYFYWYRQILGQKVEFLVSFYNNEISEKSEIFDDQFSVERPDGSNFTLKIRSTKLEDSAMYFCASSPTRGRGTGELFFGEGSRLTVL.

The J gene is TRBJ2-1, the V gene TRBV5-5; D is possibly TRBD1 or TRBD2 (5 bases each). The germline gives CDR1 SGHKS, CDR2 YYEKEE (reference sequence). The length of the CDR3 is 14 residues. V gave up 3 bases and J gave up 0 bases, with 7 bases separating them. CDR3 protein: CASSWGNSYNEQFF. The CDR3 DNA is TGTGCCAGCAGCTGGGGGAACTCCTACAATGAGCAGTTCTTC.

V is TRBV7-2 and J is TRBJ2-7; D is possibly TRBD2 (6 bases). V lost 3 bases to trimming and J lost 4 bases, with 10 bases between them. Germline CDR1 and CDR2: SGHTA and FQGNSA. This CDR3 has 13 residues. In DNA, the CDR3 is TGTGCCAGCAGCTTGTCCGGGGGATACGAGCAGTACTTC. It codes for CASSLSGGYEQYF.

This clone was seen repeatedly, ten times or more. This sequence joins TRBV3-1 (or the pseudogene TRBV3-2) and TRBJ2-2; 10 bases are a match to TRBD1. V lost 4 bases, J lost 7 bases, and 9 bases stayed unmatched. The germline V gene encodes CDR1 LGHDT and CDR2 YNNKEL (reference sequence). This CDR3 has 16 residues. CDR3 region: CASSPYGTGAGGELFF. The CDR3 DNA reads TGTGCCAGCAGCCCCTACGGGACAGGGGCGGGCGGGGAGCTGTTTTTT.

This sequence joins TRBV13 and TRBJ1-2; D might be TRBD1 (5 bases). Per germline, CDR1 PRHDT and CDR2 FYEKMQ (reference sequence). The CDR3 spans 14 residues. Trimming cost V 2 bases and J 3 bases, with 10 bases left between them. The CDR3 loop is CASSLRGADYGYTF. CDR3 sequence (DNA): TGTGCCAGCAGCTTACGCGGGGCGGACTATGGCTACACCTTC.

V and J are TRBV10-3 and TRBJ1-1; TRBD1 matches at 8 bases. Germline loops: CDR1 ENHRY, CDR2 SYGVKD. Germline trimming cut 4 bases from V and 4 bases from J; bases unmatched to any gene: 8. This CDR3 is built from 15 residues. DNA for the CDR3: TGTGCCATCAGTGGGCGGACAGGGCTGAGCACTGAAGCTTTCTTT. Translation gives CAISGRTGLSTEAFF.

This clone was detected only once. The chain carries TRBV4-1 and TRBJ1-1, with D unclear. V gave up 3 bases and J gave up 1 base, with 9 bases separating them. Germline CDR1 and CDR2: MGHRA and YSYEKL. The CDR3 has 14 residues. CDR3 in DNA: TGCGCCAGCAGCCATGAACCCACGAACACTGAAGCTTTCTTT. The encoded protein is CASSHEPTNTEAFF.

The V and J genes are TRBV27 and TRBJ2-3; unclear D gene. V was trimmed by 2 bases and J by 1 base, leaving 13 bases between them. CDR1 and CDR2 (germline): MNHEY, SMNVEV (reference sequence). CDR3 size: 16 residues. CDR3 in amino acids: CASSLEHTRGTDTQYF. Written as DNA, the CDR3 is TGTGCCAGCAGTTTAGAACACACAAGGGGCACAGATACGCAGTATTTT.

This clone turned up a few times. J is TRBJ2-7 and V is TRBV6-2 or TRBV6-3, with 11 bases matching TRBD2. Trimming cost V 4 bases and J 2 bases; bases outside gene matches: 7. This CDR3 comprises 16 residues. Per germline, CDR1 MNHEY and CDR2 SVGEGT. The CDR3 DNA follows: TGTGCCAGCAGTTCTAGACTAGCGGGGACTACCTACGAGCAGTACTTC. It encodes CASSSRLAGTTYEQYF.

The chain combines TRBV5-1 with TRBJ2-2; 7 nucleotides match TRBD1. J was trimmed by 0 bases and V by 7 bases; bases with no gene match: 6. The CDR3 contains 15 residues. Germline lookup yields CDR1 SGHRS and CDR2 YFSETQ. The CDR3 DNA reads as TGCGCCAGCGAAGGACAGGCTGCGAACACCGGGGAGCTGTTTTTT. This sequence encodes CASEGQAANTGELFF.

In DNA form, the CDR3 reads TGTGCCAGCTCACAAACTACAGGGTCTGGGGATTCACCCCTCCACTTT. Translated: CASSQTTGSGDSPLHF. The chain links TRBV18 to TRBJ1-6; a weak D match, TRBD1 (6 bases). The germline V and J ends were trimmed by 4 bases and 8 bases, with 18 bases remaining between them. The CDR3 sequence is 16 residues long. Germline V CDR1 and CDR2: KGHSH, LQKENI.

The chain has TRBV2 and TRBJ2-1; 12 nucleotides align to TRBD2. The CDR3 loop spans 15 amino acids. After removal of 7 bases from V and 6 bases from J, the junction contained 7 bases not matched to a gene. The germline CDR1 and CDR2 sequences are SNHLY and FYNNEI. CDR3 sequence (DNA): TGTGCCAGCATTCCTGGGACTAGCGGGTCCAATGAGCAGTTCTTC. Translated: CASIPGTSGSNEQFF.

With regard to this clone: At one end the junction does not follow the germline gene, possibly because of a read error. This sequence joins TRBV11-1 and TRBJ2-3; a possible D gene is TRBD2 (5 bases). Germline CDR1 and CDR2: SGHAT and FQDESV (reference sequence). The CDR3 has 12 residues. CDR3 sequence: CASSLAGDTQYF. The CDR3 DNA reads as TGTGCCAGCAGCCTAGCAGGAGATACGCAGTATTTT.

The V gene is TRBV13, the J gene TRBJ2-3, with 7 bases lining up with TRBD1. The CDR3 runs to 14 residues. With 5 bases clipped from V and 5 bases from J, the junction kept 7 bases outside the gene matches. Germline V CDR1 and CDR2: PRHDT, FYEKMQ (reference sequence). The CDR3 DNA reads TGTGCCAGCAGCAGTGAGGGGGCAAAAGATACGCAGTATTTT. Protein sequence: CASSSEGAKDTQYF.

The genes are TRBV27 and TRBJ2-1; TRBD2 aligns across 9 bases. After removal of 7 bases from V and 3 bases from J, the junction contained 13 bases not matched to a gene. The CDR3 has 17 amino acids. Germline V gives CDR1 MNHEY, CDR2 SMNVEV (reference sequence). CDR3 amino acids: CASIPGLALLFYNEQFF. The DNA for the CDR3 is TGTGCCAGCATTCCGGGACTAGCTCTTCTTTTCTACAATGAGCAGTTCTTC.

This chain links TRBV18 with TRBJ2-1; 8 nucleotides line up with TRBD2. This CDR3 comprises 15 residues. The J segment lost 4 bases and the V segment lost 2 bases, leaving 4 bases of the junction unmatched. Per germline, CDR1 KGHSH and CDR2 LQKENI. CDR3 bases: TGTGCCAGCTCACCATATAGCGGGGAATACAATGAGCAGTTCTTC. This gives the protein CASSPYSGEYNEQFF.

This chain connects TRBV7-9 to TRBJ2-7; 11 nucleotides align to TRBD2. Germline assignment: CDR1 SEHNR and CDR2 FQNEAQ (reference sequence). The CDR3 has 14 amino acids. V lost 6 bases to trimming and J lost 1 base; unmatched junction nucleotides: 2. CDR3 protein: CASSSSGRSYEQYF. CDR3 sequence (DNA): TGTGCCAGCAGTTCTAGCGGGAGGTCCTACGAGCAGTACTTC.

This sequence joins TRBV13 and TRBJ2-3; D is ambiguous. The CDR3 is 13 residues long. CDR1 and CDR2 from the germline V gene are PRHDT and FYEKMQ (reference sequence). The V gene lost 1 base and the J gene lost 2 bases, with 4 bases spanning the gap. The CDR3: CASSLAVTDTQYF. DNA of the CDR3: TGTGCCAGCAGCTTAGCAGTCACAGATACGCAGTATTTT.